This TCR beta chain was captured by sequencing in a study of response to subunit inactivated influenza vaccine. General study points: Authors suggested each seasonal influenza vaccination recruits few new T cells.

Via MiXCR, TCRdb re-called the RT-PCR reads, giving one row per CDR3 protein. The data hold 590,000 or so distinct CDR3 sequences, with around 15% observed a single time. Turning to this clonotype: The target antigen is unknown.

The CDR3 loop spans 15 amino acids. V shed 5 bases and J 4 bases; nucleotides not matched to a gene: 8. CDR1 SGHRS and CDR2 YFSETQ come from the germline V gene. This rearrangement joins TRBV5-1 to TRBJ2-1; TRBD1 agrees at 8 bases. The receptor was isolated from a man aged 50 or older who received an inactivated influenza vaccine. This sample comprised PBMCs from blood, obtained 14 to 15 days before vaccination. CDR3 sequence reads: CASSPTGAMYNEQFF. CDR3 DNA sequence: TGCGCCAGCAGTCCGACAGGGGCTATGTACAATGAGCAGTTCTTC.